Below, one T cell receptor (beta chain) is given with its context. Study processing details: Amplified reference gene primers provided the basis for estimating nucleated cell counts. Clones were read by immunoSEQ multiplex PCR, and TCRdb kept only the in-frame ones, dropping some. V, J and clone size are taken as reported in that table, and D and trimming were inferred from the DNA itself. The repertoire holds 75,000 to 90,000 clones, with 91% as singletons. The data are from a study of blood T cell repertoires in COVID-19. On the study more broadly: Material from acute and convalescent COVID-19 was sourced from the United States, Italy and Spain. T cells, B-cell-depleted T cells, or PBMCs supplied cDNA or gDNA.

Looked up from germline, CDR1 is MNHEY and CDR2 is SVGAGI. CDR3 length equals 14 residues. Trimming took 8 bases from V and 4 from J; bases not matched to a gene: 8. The rearrangement joins TRBV6-5 to TRBJ1-2, with TRBD1 matching 9 bases. This receptor was taken from a human donor in a cohort sampled during active COVID-19. The sequenced sample was peripheral blood. The CDR3 sequence is CASRGQGPLYGYTF. The CDR3 DNA sequence: TGTGCCAGCCGAGGACAGGGGCCGCTCTATGGCTACACCTTC.